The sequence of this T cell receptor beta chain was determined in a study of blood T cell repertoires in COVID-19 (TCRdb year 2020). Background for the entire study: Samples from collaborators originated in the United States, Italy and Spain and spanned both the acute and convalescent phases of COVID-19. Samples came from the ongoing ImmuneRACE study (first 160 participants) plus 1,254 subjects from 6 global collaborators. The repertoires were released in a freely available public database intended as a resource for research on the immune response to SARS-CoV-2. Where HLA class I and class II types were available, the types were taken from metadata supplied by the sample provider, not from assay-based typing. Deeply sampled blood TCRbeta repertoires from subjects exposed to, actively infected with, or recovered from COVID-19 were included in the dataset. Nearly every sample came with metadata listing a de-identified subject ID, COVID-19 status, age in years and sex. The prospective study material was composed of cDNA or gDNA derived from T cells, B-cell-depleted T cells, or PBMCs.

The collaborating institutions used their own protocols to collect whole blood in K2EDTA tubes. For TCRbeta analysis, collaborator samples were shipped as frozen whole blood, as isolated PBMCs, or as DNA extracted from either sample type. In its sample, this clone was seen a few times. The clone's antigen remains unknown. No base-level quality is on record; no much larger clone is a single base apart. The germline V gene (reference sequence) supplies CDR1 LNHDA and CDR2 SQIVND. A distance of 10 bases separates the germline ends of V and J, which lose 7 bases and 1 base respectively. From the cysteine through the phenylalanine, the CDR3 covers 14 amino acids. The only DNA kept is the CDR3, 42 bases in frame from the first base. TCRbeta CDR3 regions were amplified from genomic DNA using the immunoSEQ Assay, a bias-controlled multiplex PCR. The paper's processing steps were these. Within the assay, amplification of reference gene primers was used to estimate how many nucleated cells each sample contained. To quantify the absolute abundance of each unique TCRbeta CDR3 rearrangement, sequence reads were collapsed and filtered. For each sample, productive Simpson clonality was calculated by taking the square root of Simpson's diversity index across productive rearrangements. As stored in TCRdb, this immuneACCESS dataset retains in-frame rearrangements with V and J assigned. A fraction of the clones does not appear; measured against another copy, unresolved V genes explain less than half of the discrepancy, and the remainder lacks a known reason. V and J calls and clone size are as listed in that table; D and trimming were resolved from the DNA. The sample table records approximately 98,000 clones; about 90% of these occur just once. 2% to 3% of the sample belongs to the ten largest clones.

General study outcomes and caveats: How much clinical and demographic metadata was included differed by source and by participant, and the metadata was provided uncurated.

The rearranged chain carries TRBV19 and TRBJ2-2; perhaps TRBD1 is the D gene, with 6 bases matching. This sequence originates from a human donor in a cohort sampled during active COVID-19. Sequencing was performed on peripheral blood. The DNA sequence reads TGTGCCAGTACCCCGGGACAGAACACCGGGGAGCTGTTTTTT. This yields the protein CASTPGQNTGELFF.